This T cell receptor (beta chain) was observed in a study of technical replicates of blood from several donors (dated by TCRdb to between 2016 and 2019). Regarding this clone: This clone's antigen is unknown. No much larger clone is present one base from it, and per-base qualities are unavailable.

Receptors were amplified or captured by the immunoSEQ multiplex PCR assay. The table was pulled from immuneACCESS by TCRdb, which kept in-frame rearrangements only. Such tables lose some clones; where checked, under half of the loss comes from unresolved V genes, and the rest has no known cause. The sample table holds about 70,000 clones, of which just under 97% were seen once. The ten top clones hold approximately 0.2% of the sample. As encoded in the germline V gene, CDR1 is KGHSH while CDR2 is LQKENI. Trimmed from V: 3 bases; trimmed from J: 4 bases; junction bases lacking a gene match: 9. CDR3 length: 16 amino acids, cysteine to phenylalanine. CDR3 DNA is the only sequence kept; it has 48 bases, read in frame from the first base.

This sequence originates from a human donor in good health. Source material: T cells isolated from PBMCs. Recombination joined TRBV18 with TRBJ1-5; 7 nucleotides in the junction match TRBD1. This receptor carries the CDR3 CASSPDRQGVNQPQHF. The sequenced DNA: TGTGCCAGCTCACCGGATAGACAGGGCGTTAATCAGCCCCAGCATTTT.